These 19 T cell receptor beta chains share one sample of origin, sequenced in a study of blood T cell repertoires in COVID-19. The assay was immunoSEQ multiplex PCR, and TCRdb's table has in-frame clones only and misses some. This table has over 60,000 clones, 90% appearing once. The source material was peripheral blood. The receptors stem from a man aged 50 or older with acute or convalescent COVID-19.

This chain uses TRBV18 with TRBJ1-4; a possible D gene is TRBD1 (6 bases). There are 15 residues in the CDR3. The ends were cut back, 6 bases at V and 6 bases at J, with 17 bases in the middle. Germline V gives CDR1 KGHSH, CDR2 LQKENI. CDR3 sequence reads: CASSQKQGLDEKLFF. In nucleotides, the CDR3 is TGTGCCAGCTCTCAGAAACAGGGTTTGGATGAAAAACTGTTTTTT.

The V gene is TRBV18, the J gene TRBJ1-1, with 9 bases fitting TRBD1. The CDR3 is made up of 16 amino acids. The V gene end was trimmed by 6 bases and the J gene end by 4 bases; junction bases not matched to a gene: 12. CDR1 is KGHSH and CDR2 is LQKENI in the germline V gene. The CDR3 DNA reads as TGTGCCAGCTCCCTGGACAGGGGATGGTTAGGCACTGAAGCTTTCTTT. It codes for CASSLDRGWLGTEAFF.

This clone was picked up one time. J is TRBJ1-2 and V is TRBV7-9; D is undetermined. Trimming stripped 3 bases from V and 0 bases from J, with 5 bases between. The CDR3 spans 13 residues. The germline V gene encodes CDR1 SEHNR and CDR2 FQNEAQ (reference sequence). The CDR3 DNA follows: TGTGCCAGCAGCTTGAGCACTAACTATGGCTACACCTTC. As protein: CASSLSTNYGYTF.

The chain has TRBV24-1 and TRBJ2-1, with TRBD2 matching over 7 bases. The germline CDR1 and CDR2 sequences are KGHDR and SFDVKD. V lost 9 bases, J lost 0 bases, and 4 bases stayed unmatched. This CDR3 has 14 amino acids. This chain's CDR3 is CATCRGDSYNEQFF. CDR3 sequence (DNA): TGTGCCACCTGTCGGGGGGACTCCTACAATGAGCAGTTCTTC.

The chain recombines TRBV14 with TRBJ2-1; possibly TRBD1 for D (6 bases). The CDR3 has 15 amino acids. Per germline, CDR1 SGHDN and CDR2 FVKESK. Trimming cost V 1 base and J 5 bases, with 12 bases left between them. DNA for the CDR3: TGTGCCAGCAGCCAAGTTTTAGGACAGCACAATGAGCAGTTCTTC. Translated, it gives CASSQVLGQHNEQFF.

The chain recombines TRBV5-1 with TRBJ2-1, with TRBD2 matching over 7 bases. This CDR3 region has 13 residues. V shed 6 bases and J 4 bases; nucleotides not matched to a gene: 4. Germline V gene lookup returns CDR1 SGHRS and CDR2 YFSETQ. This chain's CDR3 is CASTASGYNEQFF. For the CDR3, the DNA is TGCGCCAGCACGGCTAGCGGTTACAATGAGCAGTTCTTC. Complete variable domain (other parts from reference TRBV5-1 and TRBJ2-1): KAGVTQTPRYLIKTRGQQVTLSCSPISGHRSVSWYQQTPGQGLQFLFEYFSETQRNKGNFPGRFSGRQFSNSRSEMNVSTLELGDSALYLCASTASGYNEQFFGPGTRLTVL.

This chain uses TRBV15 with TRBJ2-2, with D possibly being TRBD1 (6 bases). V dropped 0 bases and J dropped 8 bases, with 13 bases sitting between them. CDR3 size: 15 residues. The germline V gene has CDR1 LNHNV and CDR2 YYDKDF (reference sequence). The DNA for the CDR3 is TGTGCCACCAGCAGAGATAGTATGGGGGCGGGGGAGCTGTTTTTT. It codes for CATSRDSMGAGELFF.

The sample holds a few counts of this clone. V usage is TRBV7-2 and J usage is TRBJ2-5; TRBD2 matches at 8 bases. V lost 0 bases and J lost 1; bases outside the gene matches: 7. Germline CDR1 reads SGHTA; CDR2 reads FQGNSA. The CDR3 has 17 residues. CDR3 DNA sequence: TGTGCCAGCAGCTTAGCCTTTAGCCTAGCGGGCCAAGAGACCCAGTACTTC. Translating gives CASSLAFSLAGQETQYF.

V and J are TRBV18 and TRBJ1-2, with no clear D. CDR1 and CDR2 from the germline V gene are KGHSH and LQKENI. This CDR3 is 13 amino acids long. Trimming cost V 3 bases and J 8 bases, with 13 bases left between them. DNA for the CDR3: TGTGCCAGCTCACCCGGGTTAGGAAACGGCTACACCTTC. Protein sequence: CASSPGLGNGYTF.

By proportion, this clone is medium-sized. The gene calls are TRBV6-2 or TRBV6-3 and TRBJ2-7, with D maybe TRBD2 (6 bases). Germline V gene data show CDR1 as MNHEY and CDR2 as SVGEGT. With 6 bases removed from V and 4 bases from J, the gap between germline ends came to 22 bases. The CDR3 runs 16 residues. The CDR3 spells CASSEIYVGSTYEQYF. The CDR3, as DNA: TGTGCCAGCAGCGAAATTTACGTCGGGAGTACGTACGAGCAGTACTTC.

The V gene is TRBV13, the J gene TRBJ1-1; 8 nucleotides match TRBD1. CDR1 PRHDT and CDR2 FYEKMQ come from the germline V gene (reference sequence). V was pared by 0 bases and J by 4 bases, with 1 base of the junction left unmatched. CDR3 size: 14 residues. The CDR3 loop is CASSLGQGVTEAFF. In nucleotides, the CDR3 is TGTGCCAGCAGCTTAGGACAGGGGGTCACTGAAGCTTTCTTT.

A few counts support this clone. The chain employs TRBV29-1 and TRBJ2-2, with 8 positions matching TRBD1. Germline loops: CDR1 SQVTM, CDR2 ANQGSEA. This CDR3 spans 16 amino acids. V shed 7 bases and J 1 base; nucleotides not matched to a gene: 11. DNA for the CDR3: TGCAGCGCCGGACAGGGAGGACCAAGGAACACCGGGGAGCTGTTTTTT. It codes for CSAGQGGPRNTGELFF.

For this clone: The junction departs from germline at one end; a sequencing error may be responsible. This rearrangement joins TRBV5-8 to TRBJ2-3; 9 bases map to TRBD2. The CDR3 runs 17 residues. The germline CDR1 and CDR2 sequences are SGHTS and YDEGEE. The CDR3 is CASSSPVASGITETQYF. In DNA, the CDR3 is TGTGCCAGCAGCTCCCCAGTGGCTAGCGGGATAACAGAAACGCAGTATTTT.

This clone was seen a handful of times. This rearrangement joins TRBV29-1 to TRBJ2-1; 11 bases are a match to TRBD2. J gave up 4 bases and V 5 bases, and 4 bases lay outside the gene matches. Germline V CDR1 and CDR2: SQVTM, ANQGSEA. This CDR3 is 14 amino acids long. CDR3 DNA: TGCAGCGTTCAAAGACTAGCGGGATACAATGAGCAGTTCTTC. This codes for CSVQRLAGYNEQFF.

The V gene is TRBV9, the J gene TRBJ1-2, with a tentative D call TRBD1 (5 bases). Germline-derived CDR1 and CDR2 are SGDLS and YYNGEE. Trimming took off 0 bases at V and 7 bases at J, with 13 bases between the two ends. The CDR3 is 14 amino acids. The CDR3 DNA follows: TGTGCCAGCAGCGTAGACGGAAGGGGCTTTGGCTACACCTTC. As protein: CASSVDGRGFGYTF.

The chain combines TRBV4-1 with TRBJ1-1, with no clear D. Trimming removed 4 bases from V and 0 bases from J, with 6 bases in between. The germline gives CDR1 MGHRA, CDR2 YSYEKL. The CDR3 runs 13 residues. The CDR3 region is CASSLHMNTEAFF. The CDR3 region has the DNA TGCGCCAGCAGCCTACACATGAACACTGAAGCTTTCTTT.

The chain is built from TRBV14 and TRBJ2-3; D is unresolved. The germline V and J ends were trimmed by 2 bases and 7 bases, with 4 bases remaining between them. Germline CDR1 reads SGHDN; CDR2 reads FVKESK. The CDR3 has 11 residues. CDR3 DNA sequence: TGTGCCAGCAGCCAACAGTATACGCAGTATTTT. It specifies CASSQQYTQYF.

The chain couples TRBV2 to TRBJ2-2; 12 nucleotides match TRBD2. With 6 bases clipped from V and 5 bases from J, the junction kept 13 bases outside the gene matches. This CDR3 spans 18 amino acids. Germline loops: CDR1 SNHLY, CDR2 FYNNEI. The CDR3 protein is CASSRLTTSGRGTGELFF. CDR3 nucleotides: TGTGCCAGCAGCCGATTGACGACTAGCGGGAGAGGGACCGGGGAGCTGTTTTTT.

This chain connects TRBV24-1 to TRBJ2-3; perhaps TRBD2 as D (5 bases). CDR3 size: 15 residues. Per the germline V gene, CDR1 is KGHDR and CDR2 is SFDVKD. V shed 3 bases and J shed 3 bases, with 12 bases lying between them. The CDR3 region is CATSDPGLDTDTQYF. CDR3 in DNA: TGTGCCACCAGTGATCCTGGACTTGATACAGATACGCAGTATTTT.